The 5 T cell receptor beta chains reported below all come from one sample, sequenced in a study of blood T cell repertoires in COVID-19. Sequenced by immunoSEQ multiplex PCR; TCRdb stores in-frame clones only, minus some. The profile shows 50,000 to 75,000 clones, around 91% of them singletons. Material for sequencing was peripheral blood. These receptors were taken from a human donor in a cohort sampled during active COVID-19.

The chain links TRBV4-1 to TRBJ2-5; possibly TRBD2 for D (5 bases). CDR3 size: 16 residues. Trimming took 0 bases from V and 2 from J, leaving 13 bases between them. Germline CDR1 is MGHRA and CDR2 is YSYEKL. The CDR3 sequence: CASSQDIAAEQETQYF. CDR3 sequence (DNA): TGCGCCAGCAGCCAAGATATTGCAGCGGAACAAGAGACCCAGTACTTC.

The J gene is TRBJ1-2, the V gene TRBV28, with D possibly being TRBD1 (6 bases). Germline V gives CDR1 MDHEN, CDR2 SYDVKM. The CDR3 has 13 residues. V was cut by 11 bases and J by 2 bases, with 15 bases left in between. The CDR3 DNA follows: TGTGCCTGGGGGCGGCAGGGGAACTATGGCTACACCTTC. This encodes CAWGRQGNYGYTF.

The rearrangement uses TRBV21-1 and TRBJ2-1; the table's D gene call, TRBD2, was not cross checked with the DNA. TRBV21-1 corresponds to a pseudogene. This CDR3 spans 16 amino acids. This CDR3 reads CASSKAQGTSTNEQFF. CDR3 coding DNA: TGTGCCAGCAGCAAAGCGCAAGGGACTAGCACTAATGAGCAGTTCTTC.

The genes are TRBV2 and TRBJ2-4; D is possibly TRBD2 (6 bases). The CDR3 spans 15 residues. The V gene's germline CDR1 is SNHLY and CDR2 FYNNEI. Trimming shortened V by 6 bases and J by 8 bases, and 20 bases separated the two germline ends. DNA of the CDR3: TGTGCCAGCAGGGGGGGTGGCAGGGTGTCGGACATTCAGTACTTC. Its protein product is CASRGGGRVSDIQYF.

The V call is TRBV5-1, the J call TRBJ1-1; D is perhaps TRBD1 (6 bases). V gave up 2 bases and J gave up 0 bases, with 14 bases separating them. The germline CDR1 and CDR2 sequences are SGHRS and YFSETQ. This CDR3 has 16 amino acids. CDR3 protein: CASSLQNRDMNTEAFF. The CDR3, as DNA: TGCGCCAGCAGCTTACAAAACAGGGATATGAACACTGAAGCTTTCTTT. Combining the CDR3 with reference TRBV5-1 and TRBJ1-1 gives the whole variable domain KAGVTQTPRYLIKTRGQQVTLSCSPISGHRSVSWYQQTPGQGLQFLFEYFSETQRNKGNFPGRFSGRQFSNSRSEMNVSTLELGDSALYLCASSLQNRDMNTEAFFGQGTRLTVV.